Sequencing of this T cell receptor (beta chain) was carried out in a study of blood T cell repertoires in COVID-19. Study-level background: From the United States, Italy and Spain came samples of acute and convalescent COVID-19. From T cells, B-cell-depleted T cells, or PBMCs came the material, which was cDNA or gDNA.

Authors' methods: Quantification of nucleated cells was approximated via reference gene primer amplification. The protocol was immunoSEQ multiplex PCR, while the TCRdb copy is restricted to in-frame clones and leaves out a portion. V, J and clone size were drawn from that table, and D and trimming were deduced from the DNA. This table has about 160,000 clones, 80% to 90% appearing once. The germline CDR1 and CDR2 sequences are SGHNT and YYREEE (reference sequence). V lost 0 bases, J lost 3 bases, and 12 bases lay in between. This CDR3 contains 15 residues. This sequence was found in a man aged 70 or older with acute or convalescent COVID-19. This chain links TRBV5-4 with TRBJ2-5; D unresolved. Specimen: peripheral blood. The CDR3 loop reads CASSLGGRREETQYF. The CDR3 nucleotides read TGTGCCAGCAGCTTGGGAGGCCGCCGGGAAGAGACCCAGTACTTC.